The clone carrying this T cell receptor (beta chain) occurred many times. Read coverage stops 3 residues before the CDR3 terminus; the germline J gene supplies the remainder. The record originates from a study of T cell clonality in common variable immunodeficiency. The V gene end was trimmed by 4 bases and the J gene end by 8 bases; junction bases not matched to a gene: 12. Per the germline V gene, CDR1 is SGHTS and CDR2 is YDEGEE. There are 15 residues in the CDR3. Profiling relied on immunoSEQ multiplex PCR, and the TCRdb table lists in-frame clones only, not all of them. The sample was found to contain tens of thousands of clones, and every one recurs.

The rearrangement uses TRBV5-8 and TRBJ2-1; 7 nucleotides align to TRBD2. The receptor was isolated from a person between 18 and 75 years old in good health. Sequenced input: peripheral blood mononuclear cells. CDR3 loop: CASSPPGSGGDEQFF. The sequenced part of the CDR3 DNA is TGTGCCAGCAGCCCACCGGGTTCGGGGGGTGATGAG. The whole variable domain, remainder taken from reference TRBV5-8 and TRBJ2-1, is EAGVTQSPTHLIKTRGQQATLRCSPISGHTSVYWYQQALGLGLQFLLWYDEGEERNRGNFPPRFSGRQFPNYSSELNVNALELEDSALYLCASSPPGSGGDEQFFGPGTRLTVL.